The rows below give T cell receptor beta chains drawn from one sample of a study of radiotherapy plus CTLA-4 blockade in lung cancer. Sequenced by immunoSEQ multiplex PCR; TCRdb stores in-frame clones only, minus some. The table includes about 100,000 clones, about 80% detected once. The sequences come from peripheral blood, collected from a patient treated with radiotherapy plus ipilimumab. Every receptor here comes from a human donor with non-small cell lung cancer who had stable disease on radiotherapy plus ipilimumab. CDR3s include the opening cysteine and the closing phenylalanine or tryptophan. Each record gives: CDR3 protein, CDR3 DNA, D gene, clone size, V gene, J gene. The D gene is left open where the match is weak. Not all rows give a size; the values are once, few, many and, for expanded clones, a class.

CDR3 protein: CASSLVQGQAKNIQYF
CDR3 DNA: TGTGCCAGCAGCTTAGTGCAGGGCCAAGCCAAAAACATTCAGTACTTC
D gene: .
clone size: .
V gene: TRBV7-9
J gene: TRBJ2-4

CDR3 protein: CATRGTNYGYTF
CDR3 DNA: TGTGCCACCAGGGGTACTAACTATGGCTACACCTTC
D gene: .
clone size: .
V gene: TRBV15
J gene: TRBJ1-2

CDR3 protein: CASSGIRQGPPTNEKLFF
CDR3 DNA: TGTGCCAGCAGTGGGATAAGACAAGGACCCCCAACTAATGAAAAACTGTTTTTT
D gene: .
clone size: .
V gene: TRBV6-1
J gene: TRBJ1-4

CDR3 protein: CASSETGRAYNEQFF
CDR3 DNA: TGCGCCAGCAGTGAGACAGGGCGGGCCTACAATGAGCAGTTCTTC
D gene: .
clone size: once
V gene: TRBV10-1
J gene: TRBJ2-1

CDR3 protein: CASSLVRAETNEKLFF
CDR3 DNA: TGTGCCAGCAGCTTAGTACGGGCAGAAACTAATGAAAAACTGTTTTTT
D gene: .
clone size: .
V gene: TRBV7-8
J gene: TRBJ1-4

CDR3 protein: CASSLGLAGGYEQYF
CDR3 DNA: TGTGCCAGCAGCCTGGGACTAGCGGGGGGTTACGAGCAGTACTTC
D gene: TRBD2
clone size: .
V gene: TRBV5-4
J gene: TRBJ2-7

CDR3 protein: CASSIGASRFAEQYF
CDR3 DNA: TGTGCCAGTAGTATAGGGGCCAGTCGCTTTGCCGAGCAGTACTTC
D gene: .
clone size: .
V gene: TRBV19
J gene: TRBJ2-7

CDR3 protein: CASSSLLGGSSYNEQFF
CDR3 DNA: TGCGCCAGCAGCTCCCTATTAGGCGGGAGCTCCTACAATGAGCAGTTCTTC
D gene: TRBD2
clone size: .
V gene: TRBV5-1
J gene: TRBJ2-1

CDR3 protein: CASEDGGAKDTQYF
CDR3 DNA: TGTGCCAGCGAGGACGGGGGGGCAAAGGATACGCAGTATTTT
D gene: TRBD2
clone size: .
V gene: TRBV2
J gene: TRBJ2-3

CDR3 protein: CASSRTGNYGYTF
CDR3 DNA: TGTGCCAGCAGCAGGACCGGGAACTATGGCTACACCTTC
D gene: .
clone size: .
V gene: TRBV7-8
J gene: TRBJ1-2

CDR3 protein: CASSRPSGAKNIQYF
CDR3 DNA: TGTGCCAGCAGCCGACCCAGCGGAGCCAAAAACATTCAGTACTTC
D gene: .
clone size: .
V gene: TRBV9
J gene: TRBJ2-4

CDR3 protein: CASSLSGQGYEQYF
CDR3 DNA: TGTGCCAGCAGTTTATCGGGACAGGGGTACGAGCAGTACTTC
D gene: TRBD1
clone size: .
V gene: TRBV28
J gene: TRBJ2-7

CDR3 protein: CAISESGTSGVNTGELFF
CDR3 DNA: TGTGCCATCAGTGAGTCTGGTACTAGCGGGGTAAACACCGGGGAGCTGTTTTTT
D gene: TRBD2
clone size: .
V gene: TRBV10-3
J gene: TRBJ2-2

CDR3 protein: CASSLRAGEQFF
CDR3 DNA: TGTGCCAGCAGCTTAAGGGCGGGTGAGCAGTTCTTC
D gene: .
clone size: few
V gene: TRBV7-3
J gene: TRBJ2-1

CDR3 protein: CASSLGHEGRLEAFF
CDR3 DNA: TGTGCCAGCAGCTTAGGGCACGAGGGAAGATTGGAAGCTTTCTTT
D gene: .
clone size: .
V gene: TRBV7-9
J gene: TRBJ1-1

CDR3 protein: CASSFPVAGTYEQYF
CDR3 DNA: TGTGCCAGCAGTTTTCCCGTGGCGGGAACCTACGAGCAGTACTTC
D gene: .
clone size: few
V gene: TRBV28
J gene: TRBJ2-7

CDR3 protein: CASSPMGAYEQYF
CDR3 DNA: TGCGCCAGCAGCCCCATGGGAGCCTACGAGCAGTACTTC
D gene: .
clone size: .
V gene: TRBV5-1
J gene: TRBJ2-7

CDR3 protein: CASSPTAGPLAKNIQYF
CDR3 DNA: TGTGCCAGCAGCCCAACCGCGGGTCCCCTGGCCAAAAACATTCAGTACTTC
D gene: .
clone size: .
V gene: TRBV7-6
J gene: TRBJ2-4

CDR3 protein: CASRVRLNQPQHF
CDR3 DNA: TGTGCCAGCAGGGTTCGGTTAAATCAGCCCCAGCATTTT
D gene: .
clone size: .
V gene: TRBV6-6
J gene: TRBJ1-5

CDR3 protein: CAWSVISTGELFF
CDR3 DNA: TGTGCCTGGAGTGTTATATCGACCGGGGAGCTGTTTTTT
D gene: .
clone size: .
V gene: TRBV30
J gene: TRBJ2-2

CDR3 protein: CASRGGQGETEAFF
CDR3 DNA: TGTGCCAGCAGGGGAGGACAGGGAGAGACTGAAGCTTTCTTT
D gene: TRBD1
clone size: once
V gene: TRBV6-5
J gene: TRBJ1-1

CDR3 protein: CASSQTMTSGVSYEQYF
CDR3 DNA: TGTGCCAGCAGTCAGACCATGACTAGCGGGGTTTCCTACGAGCAGTACTTC
D gene: TRBD2
clone size: .
V gene: TRBV7-8
J gene: TRBJ2-7

CDR3 protein: CASSTQGGNTEAFF
CDR3 DNA: TGTGCCAGCAGCACTCAGGGGGGGAACACTGAAGCTTTCTTT
D gene: TRBD1
clone size: .
V gene: TRBV7-3
J gene: TRBJ1-1

CDR3 protein: CASSVAQDVGSYTF
CDR3 DNA: TGTGCCAGCAGCGTAGCCCAGGACGTCGGAAGCTACACCTTC
D gene: .
clone size: .
V gene: TRBV9
J gene: TRBJ1-2

CDR3 protein: CASSPNQETQYF
CDR3 DNA: TGTGCCAGCTCGCCGAACCAAGAGACCCAGTACTTC
D gene: .
clone size: .
V gene: TRBV18
J gene: TRBJ2-5

CDR3 protein: CASSLADTQYF
CDR3 DNA: TGTGCCAGCAGTTTAGCAGATACGCAGTATTTT
D gene: .
clone size: .
V gene: TRBV27
J gene: TRBJ2-3

CDR3 protein: CASTGVGLPYGYTF
CDR3 DNA: TGTGCCAGTACGGGGGTGGGACTTCCTTATGGCTACACCTTC
D gene: .
clone size: .
V gene: TRBV19
J gene: TRBJ1-2

CDR3 protein: CASRRTTGDQPQHF
CDR3 DNA: TGTGCCAGCAGGCGGACGACAGGGGATCAGCCCCAGCATTTT
D gene: TRBD1
clone size: .
V gene: TRBV27
J gene: TRBJ1-5

CDR3 protein: CASGQGIQPQHF
CDR3 DNA: TGTGCCAGCGGACAGGGAATTCAGCCCCAGCATTTT
D gene: TRBD1
clone size: once
V gene: TRBV7-8
J gene: TRBJ1-5

CDR3 protein: CASRLGTKLLRCEQYF
CDR3 DNA: TGTGCCAGCAGGCTAGGGACGAAACTATTGCGCTGCGAGCAGTACTTC
D gene: .
clone size: .
V gene: TRBV6-4
J gene: TRBJ2-7

CDR3 protein: CASSYSRQGAQPQHF
CDR3 DNA: TGTGCCAGCAGTTACTCAAGACAGGGGGCCCAGCCCCAGCATTTT
D gene: TRBD1
clone size: .
V gene: TRBV6-6
J gene: TRBJ1-5

CDR3 protein: CASDPRKGSNQPQHF
CDR3 DNA: TGTGCCAGCGACCCGAGAAAAGGCAGCAATCAGCCCCAGCATTTT
D gene: .
clone size: .
V gene: TRBV25-1
J gene: TRBJ1-5

CDR3 protein: CASSRISAGESTDTQYF
CDR3 DNA: TGCGCCAGCAGTCGTATTTCCGCAGGGGAAAGCACAGATACGCAGTATTTT
D gene: .
clone size: .
V gene: TRBV23-1
J gene: TRBJ2-3

CDR3 protein: CASSQEGARDGEQYF
CDR3 DNA: TGCGCCAGCAGCCAAGAGGGCGCCCGGGATGGCGAGCAGTACTTC
D gene: .
clone size: once
V gene: TRBV4-1
J gene: TRBJ2-7

CDR3 protein: CASSPKAGLYEQYF
CDR3 DNA: TGTGCCAGCTCACCAAAGGCAGGGCTTTACGAGCAGTACTTC
D gene: .
clone size: .
V gene: TRBV18
J gene: TRBJ2-7

CDR3 protein: CASSLAGAGGETQYF
CDR3 DNA: TGTGCCAGCAGCTTGGCGGGGGCAGGGGGTGAGACCCAGTACTTC
D gene: .
clone size: once
V gene: TRBV5-4
J gene: TRBJ2-5

CDR3 protein: CASSIDGQPVRQGSQYF
CDR3 DNA: TGTGCCAGTAGTATAGATGGTCAGCCGGTGCGACAGGGTTCGCAGTATTTT
D gene: TRBD1
clone size: .
V gene: TRBV19
J gene: TRBJ2-3

CDR3 protein: CASSLTQAQNTEAFF
CDR3 DNA: TGTGCCAGCAGCTTGACCCAGGCCCAGAACACTGAAGCTTTCTTT
D gene: .
clone size: .
V gene: TRBV7-3
J gene: TRBJ1-1

CDR3 protein: CASSLGLAGAQEQYF
CDR3 DNA: TGTGCCAGCAGCTTGGGATTAGCGGGAGCTCAAGAGCAGTACTTC
D gene: TRBD2
clone size: .
V gene: TRBV5-4
J gene: TRBJ2-7

CDR3 protein: CASRKTSGRDPDTQYF
CDR3 DNA: TGTGCCAGCAGGAAAACTAGCGGGAGAGACCCAGATACGCAGTATTTT
D gene: TRBD2
clone size: .
V gene: TRBV11-2
J gene: TRBJ2-3

CDR3 protein: CASSVQGNTEAFF
CDR3 DNA: TGTGCCAGCAGCGTACAGGGAAACACTGAAGCTTTCTTT
D gene: .
clone size: .
V gene: TRBV7-8
J gene: TRBJ1-1

CDR3 protein: CASSAGQRNTEAFF
CDR3 DNA: TGTGCCAGCAGTGCGGGACAGAGGAACACTGAAGCTTTCTTT
D gene: TRBD1
clone size: .
V gene: TRBV6-1
J gene: TRBJ1-1